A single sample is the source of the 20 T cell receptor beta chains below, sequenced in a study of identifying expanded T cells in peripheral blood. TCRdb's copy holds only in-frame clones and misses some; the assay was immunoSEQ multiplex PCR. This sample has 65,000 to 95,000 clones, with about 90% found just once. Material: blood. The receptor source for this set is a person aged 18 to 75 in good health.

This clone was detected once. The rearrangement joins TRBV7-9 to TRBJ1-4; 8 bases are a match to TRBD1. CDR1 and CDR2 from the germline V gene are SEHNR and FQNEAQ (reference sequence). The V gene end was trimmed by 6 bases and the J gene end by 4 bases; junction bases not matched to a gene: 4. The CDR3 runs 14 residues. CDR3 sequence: CASRKGQDNEKLFF. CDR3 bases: TGTGCCAGCAGGAAGGGACAGGATAATGAAAAACTGTTTTTT.

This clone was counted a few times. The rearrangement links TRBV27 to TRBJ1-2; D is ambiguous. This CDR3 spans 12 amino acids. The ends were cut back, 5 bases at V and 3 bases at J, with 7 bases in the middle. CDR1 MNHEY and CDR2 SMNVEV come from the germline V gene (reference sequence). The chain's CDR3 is CASSNMYYGYTF. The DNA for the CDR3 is TGTGCCAGCAGTAATATGTACTATGGCTACACCTTC.

Here the CDR3 DNA reads TGCGCCGGAAATCAGCCCCAGCATTTT. Translated, it gives CAGNQPQHF. V usage is TRBV10-1 and J usage is TRBJ1-5, with D uncertain. V gave up 11 bases and J gave up 4 bases, with 3 bases separating them. This CDR3 contains 9 residues. From germline, CDR1 is WNHNN and CDR2 SYGVQD (reference sequence).

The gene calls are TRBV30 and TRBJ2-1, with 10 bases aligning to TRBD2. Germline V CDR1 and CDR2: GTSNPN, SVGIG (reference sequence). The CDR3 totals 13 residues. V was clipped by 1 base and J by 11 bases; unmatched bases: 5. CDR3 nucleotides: TGTGCCTGGAGTGGGCTAGCGGGAGAGAAGCAGTTCTTC. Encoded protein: CAWSGLAGEKQFF. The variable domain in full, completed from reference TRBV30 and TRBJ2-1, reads SQTIHQWPATLVQPVGSPLSLECTVEGTSNPNLYWYRQAAGRGLQLLFYSVGIGQISSEVPQNLSASRPQDRQFILSSKKLLLSDSGFYLCAWSGLAGEKQFFGPGTRLTVL.

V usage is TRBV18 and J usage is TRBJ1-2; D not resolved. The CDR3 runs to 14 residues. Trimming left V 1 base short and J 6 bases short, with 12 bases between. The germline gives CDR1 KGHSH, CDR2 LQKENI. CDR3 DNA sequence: TGTGCCAGCTCACCACGGGTGCAGTTAGATGGCTACACCTTC. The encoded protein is CASSPRVQLDGYTF.

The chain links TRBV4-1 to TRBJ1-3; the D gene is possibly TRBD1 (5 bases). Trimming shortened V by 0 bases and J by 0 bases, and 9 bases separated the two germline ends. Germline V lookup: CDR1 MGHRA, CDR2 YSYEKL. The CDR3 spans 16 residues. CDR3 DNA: TGCGCCAGCAGCCAAGAGCTGAGGGGCTCTGGAAACACCATATATTTT. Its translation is CASSQELRGSGNTIYF.

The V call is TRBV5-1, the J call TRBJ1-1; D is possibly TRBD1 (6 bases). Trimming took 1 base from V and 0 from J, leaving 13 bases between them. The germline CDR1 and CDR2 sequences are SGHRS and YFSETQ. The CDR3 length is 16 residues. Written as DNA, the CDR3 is TGCGCCAGCAGCTTGCCCCGGGACACGGTGAACACTGAAGCTTTCTTT. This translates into CASSLPRDTVNTEAFF.

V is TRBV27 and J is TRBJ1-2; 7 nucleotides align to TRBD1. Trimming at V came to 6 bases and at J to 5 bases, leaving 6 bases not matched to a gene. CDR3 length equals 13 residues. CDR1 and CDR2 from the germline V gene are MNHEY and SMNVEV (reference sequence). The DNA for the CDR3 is TGTGCCAGCAGCATGACAGGGATGTATGGCTACACCTTC. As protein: CASSMTGMYGYTF.

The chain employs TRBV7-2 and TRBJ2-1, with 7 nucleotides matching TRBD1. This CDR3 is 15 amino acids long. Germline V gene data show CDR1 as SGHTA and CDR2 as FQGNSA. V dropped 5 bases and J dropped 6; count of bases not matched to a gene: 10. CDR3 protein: CASSHLTGKVNEQFF. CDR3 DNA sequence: TGTGCCAGCAGCCACTTGACAGGGAAGGTCAATGAGCAGTTCTTC.

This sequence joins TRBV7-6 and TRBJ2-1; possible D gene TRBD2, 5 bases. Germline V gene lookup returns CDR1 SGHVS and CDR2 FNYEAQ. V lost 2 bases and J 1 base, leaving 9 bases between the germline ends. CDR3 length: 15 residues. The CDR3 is CASSLSGESYNEQFF. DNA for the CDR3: TGTGCCAGCAGCTTAAGTGGGGAGTCCTACAATGAGCAGTTCTTC.

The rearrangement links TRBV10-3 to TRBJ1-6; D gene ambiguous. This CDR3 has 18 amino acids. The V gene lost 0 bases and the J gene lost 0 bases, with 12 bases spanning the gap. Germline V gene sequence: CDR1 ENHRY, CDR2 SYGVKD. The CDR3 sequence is CAISESIGGSSYNSPLHF. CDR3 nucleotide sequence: TGTGCCATCAGTGAGTCTATTGGCGGGAGCTCCTATAATTCACCCCTCCACTTT.

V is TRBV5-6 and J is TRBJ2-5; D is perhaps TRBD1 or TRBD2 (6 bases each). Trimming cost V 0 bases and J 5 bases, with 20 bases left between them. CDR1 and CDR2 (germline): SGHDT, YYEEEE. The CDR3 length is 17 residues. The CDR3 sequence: CASSLAQHRGREETQYF. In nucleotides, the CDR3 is TGTGCCAGCAGCTTGGCCCAACACCGGGGGCGAGAGGAGACCCAGTACTTC.

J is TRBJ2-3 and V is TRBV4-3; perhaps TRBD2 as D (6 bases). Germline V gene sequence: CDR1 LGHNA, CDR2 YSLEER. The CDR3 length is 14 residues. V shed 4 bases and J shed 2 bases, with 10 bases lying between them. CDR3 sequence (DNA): TGCGCCAGCAGCCTCGGGAGTTTCACAGATACGCAGTATTTT. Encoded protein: CASSLGSFTDTQYF.

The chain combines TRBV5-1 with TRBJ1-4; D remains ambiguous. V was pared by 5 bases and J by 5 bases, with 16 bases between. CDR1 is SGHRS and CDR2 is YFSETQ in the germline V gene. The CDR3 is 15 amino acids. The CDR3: CASRDWKHENEKLFF. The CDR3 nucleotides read TGCGCCAGCAGGGATTGGAAGCATGAGAATGAAAAACTGTTTTTT.

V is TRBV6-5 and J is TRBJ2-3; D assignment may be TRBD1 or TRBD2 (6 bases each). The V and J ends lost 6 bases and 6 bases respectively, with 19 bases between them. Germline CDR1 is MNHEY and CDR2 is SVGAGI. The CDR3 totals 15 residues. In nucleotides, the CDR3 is TGTGCCAGCAGCCCAGAGGGGGGCCTGGGGGATACGCAGTATTTT. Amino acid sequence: CASSPEGGLGDTQYF.

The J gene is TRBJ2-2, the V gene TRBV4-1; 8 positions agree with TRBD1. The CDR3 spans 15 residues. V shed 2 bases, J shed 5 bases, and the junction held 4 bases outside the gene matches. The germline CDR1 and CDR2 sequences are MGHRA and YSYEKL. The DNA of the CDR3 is TGCGCCAGCAGCCAAAGGACAGGGCGGACCGGGGAGCTGTTTTTT. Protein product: CASSQRTGRTGELFF.

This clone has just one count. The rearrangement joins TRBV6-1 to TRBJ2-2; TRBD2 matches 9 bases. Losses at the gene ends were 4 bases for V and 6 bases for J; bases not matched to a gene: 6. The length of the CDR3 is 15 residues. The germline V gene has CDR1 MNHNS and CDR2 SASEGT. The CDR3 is CASSGAGGASGELFF. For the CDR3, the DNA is TGTGCCAGCAGTGGAGCGGGAGGCGCCTCCGGGGAGCTGTTTTTT.

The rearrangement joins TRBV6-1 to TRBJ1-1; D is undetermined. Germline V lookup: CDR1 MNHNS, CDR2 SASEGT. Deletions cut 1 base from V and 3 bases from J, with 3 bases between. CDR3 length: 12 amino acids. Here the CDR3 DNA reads TGTGCCAGCAGTGAAGTACACACTGAAGCTTTCTTT. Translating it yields CASSEVHTEAFF.

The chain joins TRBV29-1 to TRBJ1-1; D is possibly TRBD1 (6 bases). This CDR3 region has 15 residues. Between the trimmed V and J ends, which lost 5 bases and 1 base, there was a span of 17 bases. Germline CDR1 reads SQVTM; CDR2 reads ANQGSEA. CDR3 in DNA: TGCAGCGTTCTGCCGACAGGAACAAAGAACACTGAAGCTTTCTTT. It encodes CSVLPTGTKNTEAFF.

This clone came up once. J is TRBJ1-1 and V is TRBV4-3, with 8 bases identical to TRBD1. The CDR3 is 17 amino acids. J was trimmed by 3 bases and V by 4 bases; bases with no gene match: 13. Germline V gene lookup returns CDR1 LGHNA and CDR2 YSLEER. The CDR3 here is CASSRNTGGRGYTEAFF. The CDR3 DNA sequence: TGCGCCAGCAGCCGTAACACAGGGGGTAGAGGTTACACTGAAGCTTTCTTT.